The 23 T cell receptor beta chains given below trace back to one sample, sequenced in a study of PD-L1 blockade in urothelial cancer. The data were produced by immunoSEQ multiplex PCR, yet TCRdb's version contains in-frame clones alone and is incomplete. Found here are under 30,000 clones, around 87% of them singletons; the top ten hold under 3.5%. Material: PBMCs, obtained around atezolizumab (anti-PD-L1) treatment. Every receptor here comes from a man aged 50-59 years with urothelial cancer.

The chain carries TRBV10-3 and TRBJ2-5; D possibly corresponds to TRBD2 (6 bases). Germline V lookup: CDR1 ENHRY, CDR2 SYGVKD. The CDR3 has 18 residues. V dropped 10 bases and J dropped 1 base, with 28 bases sitting between them. The CDR3 is CATGVGKDVLRLQETQYF. CDR3 DNA sequence: TGTGCCACGGGAGTAGGAAAGGATGTTCTCCGGCTCCAAGAGACCCAGTACTTC.

A few counts support this clone. The chain uses TRBV30 and TRBJ1-2, with D tentatively TRBD1 (6 bases). The V gene's germline CDR1 is GTSNPN and CDR2 SVGIG (reference sequence). Trimming took 1 base from V and 8 from J, leaving 14 bases between them. The CDR3 consists of 13 residues. CDR3: CAWSAQQGYGYTF. In DNA form, the CDR3 reads TGTGCCTGGAGTGCCCAACAGGGATACGGCTACACCTTC.

This chain joins TRBV5-4 and TRBJ2-1, with a weak D call TRBD1 (5 bases). The CDR3 runs to 17 residues. The V and J ends lost 0 bases and 7 bases respectively, with 20 bases between them. Germline V gene data show CDR1 as SGHNT and CDR2 as YYREEE (reference sequence). DNA for the CDR3: TGTGCCAGCAGCTTGGAGCCTCTAGACAGTCCGGGTAATGAGCAGTTCTTC. Encoded protein: CASSLEPLDSPGNEQFF.

This chain joins TRBV18 and TRBJ2-5; the D is unclear. Germline lookup yields CDR1 KGHSH and CDR2 LQKENI. V shed 1 base and J shed 2 bases, with 14 bases lying between them. The CDR3 covers 16 residues. CDR3 bases: TGTGCCAGCTCACCACTTCACGAACAGAAACAAGAGACCCAGTACTTC. Translated, it gives CASSPLHEQKQETQYF.

The chain carries TRBV28 and TRBJ2-4; D is possibly TRBD1 (5 bases). CDR3 length: 17 residues. V lost 5 bases, J lost 3 bases, and 20 bases lay in between. Germline lookup yields CDR1 MDHEN and CDR2 SYDVKM. CDR3 protein: CASSPMDKLRDKNIQYF. CDR3 nucleotide sequence: TGTGCCAGCAGTCCCATGGACAAGCTGCGAGACAAAAACATTCAGTACTTC.

This clone has a handful of counts. This chain joins TRBV6-4 and TRBJ2-2, with TRBD1 matching over 8 bases. This CDR3 spans 14 amino acids. The germline gives CDR1 MRHNA, CDR2 SNTAGT. The V and J ends lost 6 bases and 3 bases, in that order; junction bases with no gene match: 3. The chain's CDR3 is CASSLTGDTGELFF. DNA for the CDR3: TGTGCCAGCAGCCTGACAGGGGACACCGGGGAGCTGTTTTTT.

The chain recombines TRBV27 with TRBJ2-4, with 8 positions matching TRBD2. The CDR3 is 18 residues long. Per the germline V gene, CDR1 is MNHEY and CDR2 is SMNVEV (reference sequence). The V and J ends lost 6 bases and 6 bases, in that order; junction bases with no gene match: 19. The CDR3 nucleotides read TGTGCCAGCAGCGCACAGCTGGCCCCGGGACTAGTGGGAAACATTCAGTACTTC. Translating it yields CASSAQLAPGLVGNIQYF.

The CDR3 nucleotides read TGTGCCAGTAGTATGGGCGGACAGGGGGCTGTCGAGCAGTACTTC. Translating it yields CASSMGGQGAVEQYF. This sequence joins TRBV19 and TRBJ2-7, with TRBD1 matching 11 bases. CDR3 length: 15 residues. Germline CDR1 reads LNHDA; CDR2 reads SQIVND (reference sequence). Losses at the gene ends were 3 bases for V and 6 bases for J; bases not matched to a gene: 7.

J is TRBJ2-1 and V is TRBV2; 8 bases line up with TRBD1. Trimming at V came to 10 bases and at J to 4 bases, leaving 9 bases not matched to a gene. The CDR3 sequence is 14 residues long. The germline V gene has CDR1 SNHLY and CDR2 FYNNEI. The CDR3 DNA reads TGTGCCACGACCGGGACAGGAGTTTACAATGAGCAGTTCTTC. As protein: CATTGTGVYNEQFF.

The rearrangement links TRBV9 to TRBJ2-3; 7 nucleotides match TRBD2. Trimming cost V 5 bases and J 7 bases; bases outside gene matches: 13. Germline loops: CDR1 SGDLS, CDR2 YYNGEE. CDR3 length: 15 residues. CDR3 residues: CASSPGLDTEYTQYF. Written as DNA, the CDR3 is TGTGCCAGCAGTCCTGGACTAGATACCGAGTATACGCAGTATTTT.

This chain links TRBV28 with TRBJ2-1; D uncertain. Germline CDR1 is MDHEN and CDR2 is SYDVKM. The ends were cut back, 5 bases at V and 5 bases at J, with 10 bases in the middle. This CDR3 is built from 13 residues. CDR3 residues: CASSKVQNNEQFF. The CDR3, as DNA: TGTGCCAGCAGTAAGGTACAGAACAATGAGCAGTTCTTC. Supplemented by reference TRBV28 and TRBJ2-1, the full variable domain reads DVKVTQSSRYLVKRTGEKVFLECVQDMDHENMFWYRQDPGLGLRLIYFSYDVKMKEKGDIPEGYSVSREKKERFSLILESASTNQTSMYLCASSKVQNNEQFFGPGTRLTVL.

The V and J genes are TRBV18 and TRBJ1-5; 7 bases align to TRBD1. Looked up from germline, CDR1 is KGHSH and CDR2 is LQKENI. V was pared by 2 bases and J by 4 bases, with 2 bases of the junction left unmatched. This CDR3 spans 14 amino acids. The CDR3 loop reads CASSPGQENQPQHF. CDR3 DNA sequence: TGTGCCAGCTCACCAGGACAGGAGAATCAGCCCCAGCATTTT.

This chain links TRBV7-9 with TRBJ1-1, with D possibly TRBD1 on 6 matching bases. The CDR3 consists of 15 residues. V dropped 2 bases and J dropped 5 bases, with 15 bases sitting between them. Germline lookup yields CDR1 SEHNR and CDR2 FQNEAQ (reference sequence). CDR3 residues: CASSLLQGRGTEAFF. In DNA, the CDR3 is TGTGCCAGCAGCTTACTTCAGGGGAGGGGAACTGAAGCTTTCTTT.

This clone was detected a few times. This chain links TRBV14 with TRBJ2-1; 8 bases fit TRBD2. Trimming removed 0 bases from V and 5 bases from J; junction bases left unmatched: 6. The CDR3 runs to 16 residues. Germline V gives CDR1 SGHDN, CDR2 FVKESK. The CDR3 nucleotides are TGTGCCAGCAGCCAAGATAGGGGACTAGGGGACAATGAGCAGTTCTTC. Translating it yields CASSQDRGLGDNEQFF. Together with reference TRBV14 and TRBJ2-1, the CDR3 gives the full variable domain: EAGVTQFPSHSVIEKGQTVTLRCDPISGHDNLYWYRRVMGKEIKFLLHFVKESKQDESGMPNNRFLAERTGGTYSTLKVQPAELEDSGVYFCASSQDRGLGDNEQFFGPGTRLTVL.

The chain joins TRBV5-1 to TRBJ1-6, with a tentative D call TRBD1 (6 bases). Germline CDR1 and CDR2: SGHRS and YFSETQ. The V gene lost 0 bases and the J gene lost 10 bases, with 14 bases spanning the gap. This CDR3 is built from 15 residues. The CDR3 DNA reads as TGCGCCAGCAGCTTGGATGGGGGCTCTAGCTCACCCCTCCACTTT. Translated, it gives CASSLDGGSSSPLHF.

This chain connects TRBV27 to TRBJ2-7, with TRBD1 identical over 8 bases. Germline V gene sequence: CDR1 MNHEY, CDR2 SMNVEV (reference sequence). J was trimmed by 2 bases and V by 4 bases; bases with no gene match: 7. This CDR3 comprises 15 residues. The DNA of the CDR3 is TGTGCCAGCAGTTCACAGGGGGTTGGGCCCTACGAGCAGTACTTC. This codes for CASSSQGVGPYEQYF.

V gene TRBV20-1 combines with J gene TRBJ1-2; no clear D. The germline V and J ends were trimmed by 1 base and 4 bases, with 4 bases remaining between them. From germline, CDR1 is DFQATT and CDR2 SNEGSKA (reference sequence). This CDR3 comprises 11 residues. CDR3 nucleotides: TGCAGTGCTAGAGGGGCCTATGGCTACACCTTC. This gives the protein CSARGAYGYTF.

This rearrangement joins TRBV11-2 to TRBJ1-2; 7 positions agree with TRBD1. This CDR3 has 13 residues. V was clipped by 5 bases and J by 3 bases; unmatched bases: 3. CDR1 is SGHAT and CDR2 is FQNNGV in the germline V gene. This CDR3 reads CASSPDRDYGYTF. DNA of the CDR3: TGTGCCAGCAGCCCAGACAGGGACTATGGCTACACCTTC. The whole variable domain, remainder taken from reference TRBV11-2 and TRBJ1-2, is EAGVAQSPRYKIIEKRQSVAFWCNPISGHATLYWYQQILGQGPKLLIQFQNNGVVDDSQLPKDRFSAERLKGVDSTLKIQPAKLEDSAVYLCASSPDRDYGYTFGSGTRLTVV.

By frequency in the sample, this clone is medium-sized. This chain joins TRBV30 and TRBJ2-2; possibly TRBD1 for D (6 bases). This CDR3 is 16 amino acids long. Germline CDR1 and CDR2: GTSNPN and SVGIG (reference sequence). Deletions cut 4 bases from V and 0 bases from J, with 15 bases between. CDR3 sequence reads: CAWIKEGTPNTGELFF. CDR3 bases: TGTGCCTGGATCAAAGAGGGGACACCGAACACCGGGGAGCTGTTTTTT.

This chain uses TRBV2 with TRBJ1-1; the match to TRBD1 covers 9 bases. The CDR3 is made up of 12 amino acids. Germline CDR1 and CDR2: SNHLY and FYNNEI. V was clipped by 5 bases and J by 11 bases; unmatched bases: 6. The CDR3 loop reads CASSPGTGTAFF. The CDR3 DNA follows: TGTGCCAGCAGTCCCGGGACAGGGACTGCTTTCTTT.

CDR3 protein: CASSPWRQGAGTDTQYF. The CDR3 region has the DNA TGTGCCAGTTCCCCCTGGAGACAGGGGGCTGGCACAGATACGCAGTATTTT. The chain uses TRBV9 and TRBJ2-3; 10 bases match TRBD1. With 8 bases clipped from V and 1 base from J, the junction kept 13 bases outside the gene matches. The CDR3 contains 17 residues. CDR1 and CDR2 (germline): SGDLS, YYNGEE. Together with reference TRBV9 and TRBJ2-3, the CDR3 gives the full variable domain: DSGVTQTPKHLITATGQRVTLRCSPRSGDLSVYWYQQSLDQGLQFLIQYYNGEERAKGNILERFSAQQFPDLHSELNLSSLELGDSALYFCASSPWRQGAGTDTQYFGPGTRLTVL.

The rearrangement uses TRBV27 and TRBJ2-1; 7 bases match TRBD1. Germline loops: CDR1 MNHEY, CDR2 SMNVEV (reference sequence). The CDR3 sequence is 15 residues long. The trim removed 3 bases at V and 7 bases at J, leaving 9 bases unmatched. CDR3: CASSFRGQAKNEQFF. CDR3 sequence (DNA): TGTGCCAGCAGTTTTCGTGGACAGGCAAAAAATGAGCAGTTCTTC.

The V call is TRBV11-3, the J call TRBJ1-3, with a tentative D call TRBD1 (6 bases). There are 15 residues in the CDR3. Germline V gives CDR1 SGHNT, CDR2 YENEEA. Trimming removed 5 bases from V and 0 bases from J, with 11 bases in between. The CDR3 spells CASSATGSSGNTIYF. CDR3 nucleotide sequence: TGTGCCAGCAGCGCAACAGGGAGCTCTGGAAACACCATATATTTT.